This record covers a single T cell receptor beta chain. The data derive from a study of control samples from healthy donors and cancer patients. Trimming shortened V by 2 bases and J by 2 bases, and 10 bases separated the two germline ends. Germline lookup yields CDR1 SGHNT and CDR2 YYREEE (reference sequence). The CDR3 length is 15 residues. Generated by immunoSEQ multiplex PCR, the TCRdb table keeps only in-frame clones and is missing some. The sample contains 50,000 to 55,000 clones, approximately 89% of which appear only once. The material sequenced was PBMCs. This TCR was sampled from a middle-aged man with colorectal cancer. The chain joins TRBV5-4 to TRBJ2-2, with unresolved D. The CDR3 sequence is CASSFVSLNTGELFF. The DNA for the CDR3 is TGTGCCAGCAGCTTTGTGAGCCTCAACACCGGGGAGCTGTTTTTT.